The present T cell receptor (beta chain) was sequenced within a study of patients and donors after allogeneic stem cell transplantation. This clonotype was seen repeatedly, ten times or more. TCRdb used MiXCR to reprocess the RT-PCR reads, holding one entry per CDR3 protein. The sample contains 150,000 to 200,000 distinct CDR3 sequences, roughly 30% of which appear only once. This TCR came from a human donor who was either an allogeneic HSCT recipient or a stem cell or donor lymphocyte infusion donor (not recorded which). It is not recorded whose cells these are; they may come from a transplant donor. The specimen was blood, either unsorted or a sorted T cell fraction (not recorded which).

DNA for the CDR3: TGCGCCAGCAGCTGGGATGGCAGTCGGAACACTGAAGCTTTCTTT. Protein sequence: CASSWDGSRNTEAFF. J is TRBJ1-1 and V is TRBV5-1; D unclear. V shed 3 bases and J shed 1 base, with 13 bases lying between them. The CDR3 is 15 amino acids. Looked up from germline, CDR1 is SGHRS and CDR2 is YFSETQ. The full variable domain, its missing parts supplied by reference TRBV5-1 and TRBJ1-1, is KAGVTQTPRYLIKTRGQQVTLSCSPISGHRSVSWYQQTPGQGLQFLFEYFSETQRNKGNFPGRFSGRQFSNSRSEMNVSTLELGDSALYLCASSWDGSRNTEAFFGQGTRLTVV.